The 18 T cell receptor beta chains below come from one sample, sequenced in a study of T cells after yellow fever vaccination. TCRdb reprocessed the 5' RACE reads via MiXCR and lists one record per CDR3 protein. The repertoire holds about 260,000 distinct CDR3 sequences, with about 5.2% as singletons. The material sequenced was CD4+ T cells sorted from PBMCs, taken on the day of the yellow fever booster vaccination. These receptors were collected from a young man who received the YFV17D yellow fever vaccine.

This clonotype came up many times. J is TRBJ2-3 and V is TRBV20-1; TRBD2 might be the D (5 bases). The CDR3 has 17 residues. From germline, CDR1 is DFQATT and CDR2 SNEGSKA (reference sequence). Trimming took off 5 bases at V and 4 bases at J, with 25 bases between the two ends. CDR3 bases: TGCAGTGCTTCCGCCCCCGGTGGAAGAGGGAGCGCAGATACGCAGTATTTT. Amino acids: CSASAPGGRGSADTQYF.

This clonotype was picked up many times. The V and J genes are TRBV7-8 and TRBJ1-6; no clear D. The CDR3 loop spans 14 amino acids. Trimming left V 3 bases short and J 5 bases short, with 8 bases between. The germline gives CDR1 SGHVS, CDR2 FQNEAQ. CDR3 in DNA: TGTGCCAGCAGCTTCCCCATACATAATTCACCCCTCCACTTT. Its protein is CASSFPIHNSPLHF.

This rearrangement joins TRBV5-1 to TRBJ1-2, with unresolved D. V lost 0 bases to trimming and J lost 7 bases, with 16 bases between them. The CDR3 is 15 amino acids. Germline V gene data show CDR1 as SGHRS and CDR2 as YFSETQ. The DNA for the CDR3 is TGCGCCAGCAGCTTGGGAGGTATTGGATTGGGTGGCTACACCTTC. Encoded protein: CASSLGGIGLGGYTF.

A few counts support this clonotype. The chain employs TRBV4-3 and TRBJ2-2, with D perhaps matching TRBD2 (5 bases). V was pared by 1 base and J by 4 bases, with 13 bases between. This CDR3 comprises 16 residues. Germline V gene data show CDR1 as LGHNA and CDR2 as YSLEER. In nucleotides, the CDR3 is TGCGCCAGCAGCCAAGGCCGAGGGCCGGGCACCGGGGAGCTGTTTTTT. Amino acids: CASSQGRGPGTGELFF.

This clonotype was seen more than once but under ten times. The CDR3 sequence is CASEQGGNTQYF. DNA of the CDR3: TGTGCCAGCGAACAGGGCGGGAATACGCAGTATTTT. This chain links TRBV6-2 or TRBV6-3 with TRBJ2-3; D may match TRBD1 or TRBD2 (6 bases each). V lost 8 bases and J lost 7, with 13 bases in between. The CDR3 is 12 amino acids. CDR1 is MNHEY and CDR2 is SVGEGT in the germline V gene.

The sample holds many counts of this clonotype. This chain joins TRBV29-1 and TRBJ2-3; TRBD2 might be the D (5 bases). CDR1 and CDR2 from the germline V gene are SQVTM and ANQGSEA. This CDR3 comprises 11 residues. Trimming cost V 7 bases and J 7 bases, with 12 bases left between them. CDR3 sequence: CSGLATYTQYF. Here the CDR3 DNA reads TGCAGCGGGCTAGCTACATATACGCAGTATTTT.

This clonotype was detected ten times or more. The CDR3 here is CASSVGASGDYGELFF. The CDR3, as DNA: TGTGCCAGCAGCGTAGGGGCTAGCGGGGATTACGGGGAGCTGTTTTTT. This chain connects TRBV9 to TRBJ2-2; 9 bases fit TRBD2. This CDR3 has 16 residues. Per germline, CDR1 SGDLS and CDR2 YYNGEE. The junction had 7 bases not matched to a gene; V was cut back by 0 bases and J by 7 bases. Complete variable domain (other parts from reference TRBV9 and TRBJ2-2): DSGVTQTPKHLITATGQRVTLRCSPRSGDLSVYWYQQSLDQGLQFLIQYYNGEERAKGNILERFSAQQFPDLHSELNLSSLELGDSALYFCASSVGASGDYGELFFGEGSRLTVL.

On this clonotype itself: A much larger clone differs by one base, so this may be a read error. The chain recombines TRBV29-1 with TRBJ2-5; D possibly corresponds to TRBD1 (5 bases). The CDR3 loop spans 12 amino acids. Germline V CDR1 and CDR2: SQVTM, ANQGSEA. The CDR3 reads CIVVETVETQYF. The CDR3 bases are TGCATCGTTGTAGAGACAGTCGAGACCCAGTACTTC.

This clonotype was observed a handful of times. This chain links TRBV18 with TRBJ1-2; unclear D gene. The CDR3 covers 15 residues. From germline, CDR1 is KGHSH and CDR2 LQKENI. The V and J ends lost 1 base and 0 bases respectively, with 9 bases between them. CDR3 sequence: CASSPLSAANYGYTF. CDR3 nucleotides: TGTGCCAGCTCACCACTGTCGGCAGCTAACTATGGCTACACCTTC.

The gene calls are TRBV7-2 and TRBJ1-5; D might be TRBD1 (5 bases). Deletions cut 4 bases from V and 5 bases from J, with 21 bases between. Germline CDR1 is SGHTA and CDR2 is FQGNSA. This CDR3 is built from 17 residues. The CDR3 DNA reads TGTGCCAGCAGCTCAACCAAGGCAGGGAATGGGCATCAGCCCCAGCATTTT. Its protein is CASSSTKAGNGHQPQHF.

The chain couples TRBV5-1 to TRBJ1-2; D unresolved. Trimming pared 0 bases from V and 6 bases from J, leaving 12 bases between. The germline CDR1 and CDR2 sequences are SGHRS and YFSETQ. The CDR3 covers 14 residues. CDR3 DNA sequence: TGCGCCAGCAGCTTGGCGGGAGACAATGATGGCTACACCTTC. Protein product: CASSLAGDNDGYTF.

This clonotype was observed a handful of times. CDR3 nucleotides: TGTGCCAGCAGCGGAGGTCCGGGGGGGGCGGAGACCCAGTACTTC. It translates to CASSGGPGGAETQYF. J is TRBJ2-5 and V is TRBV9; TRBD2 matches 8 bases. The CDR3 is 15 residues long. Germline-derived CDR1 and CDR2 are SGDLS and YYNGEE. After removal of 3 bases from V and 5 bases from J, the junction contained 9 bases not matched to a gene.

This clonotype has more than one count but fewer than ten. The chain recombines TRBV18 with TRBJ2-4; D perhaps matches TRBD1 (5 bases). Per germline, CDR1 KGHSH and CDR2 LQKENI. V was cut by 3 bases and J by 0 bases, with 12 bases left in between. The CDR3 consists of 16 residues. CDR3 nucleotides: TGTGCCAGCTCACCTAGAGACAGTTTAGCCAAAAACATTCAGTACTTC. This codes for CASSPRDSLAKNIQYF.

This clonotype was seen repeatedly, ten times or more. The chain links TRBV10-2 to TRBJ2-5; D might be TRBD1 (6 bases). Germline V gene data show CDR1 as WSHSY and CDR2 as SAAADI. Trimming removed 2 bases at V and 4 bases at J, with 11 bases between. This CDR3 spans 14 amino acids. CDR3 nucleotides: TGCGCCAGCAGTGAGGGACAGAGGGGAGAGACCCAGTACTTC. It yields the protein CASSEGQRGETQYF.

This sequence joins TRBV28 and TRBJ1-2; D is ambiguous. The CDR3 has 14 amino acids. V lost 11 bases and J lost 4, with 20 bases in between. CDR1 MDHEN and CDR2 SYDVKM come from the germline V gene. Written as DNA, the CDR3 is TGTGCCGGACGCGAAAGCGGGGAGGGCTATGGCTACACCTTC. Translated, it gives CAGRESGEGYGYTF.

This clonotype was found many times. The rearrangement links TRBV6-2 or TRBV6-3 to TRBJ1-5, with unresolved D. Trimming took 4 bases from V and 0 from J, leaving 10 bases between them. The CDR3 is made up of 15 amino acids. The germline CDR1 and CDR2 sequences are MNHEY and SVGEGT. DNA of the CDR3: TGTGCCAGCAGTTCAATTTCTTATAGCAATCAGCCCCAGCATTTT. The encoded protein is CASSSISYSNQPQHF.

The rearrangement uses TRBV20-1 and TRBJ1-1, with D perhaps matching TRBD1 (6 bases). The CDR3 is made up of 12 amino acids. From germline, CDR1 is DFQATT and CDR2 SNEGSKA (reference sequence). Trimming took off 6 bases at V and 9 bases at J, with 17 bases between the two ends. The CDR3 reads CSAPGEVGKAFF. For the CDR3, the DNA is TGCAGTGCGCCAGGGGAGGTCGGGAAAGCTTTCTTT.

This clonotype was seen more than once but under ten times. The junction differs from germline at one of its ends, possibly a read error. This sequence joins TRBV20-1 and TRBJ1-2; D gene ambiguous. The germline CDR1 and CDR2 sequences are DFQATT and SNEGSKA (reference sequence). This CDR3 is built from 12 residues. DNA of the CDR3: TGCAGTGCTAGAGATCCCGGCAGTTATACCCTATTC. This sequence encodes CSARDPGSYTLF.